A selection of T cell receptor beta chains follows, all from one sample in a study of blood T cell repertoires in COVID-19. Libraries were prepared by immunoSEQ multiplex PCR; TCRdb keeps only in-frame clonotypes and omits some of them. The sample includes around 260,000 clones, about 80% of them seen just once. The sample was peripheral blood. These receptors were obtained from a person aged 65 to 85 with COVID-19, enrolled during active disease. Each CDR3 is given with its conserved first and last residue. The order of the fields is J gene, CDR3 length, D gene, V gene, clone size, CDR3 DNA, CDR3 protein. D genes are given only for firm matches. Only some rows state a clone size, as once, few, many or a class for expanded clones.

TRBJ2-7	14	NA	TRBV5-1	NA	TGCGCCAGCAGCTTGGAGGGGGGGCCGGGGGAGCAGTACTTC	CASSLEGGPGEQYF
TRBJ1-4	15	NA	TRBV6-2/TRBV6-3	NA	TGTGCCAGCAGTTACGCGGGGAGAACTAATGAAAAACTGTTTTTT	CASSYAGRTNEKLFF
TRBJ2-1	17	TRBD2	TRBV7-2	NA	TGTGCCAGCAGCTTGGGACTAGCGGGGGCCTATTACAATGAGCAGTTCTTC	CASSLGLAGAYYNEQFF
TRBJ1-5	13	NA	TRBV28	NA	TGTGCCAGCAGTTTATTGGTGGCCCAGCCCCAGCATTTT	CASSLLVAQPQHF
TRBJ2-3	13	NA	TRBV30	NA	TGTGCCCAAAATATCAGGGGCACAGATACGCAGTATTTT	CAQNIRGTDTQYF
TRBJ2-1	12	NA	TRBV7-2	few	TGTGCCAGCAGCTCTATATCTTGGTTGCAGTTCTTC	CASSSISWLQFF
TRBJ1-6	16	TRBD1	TRBV27	NA	TGTGCCAGCAGCCGGGAACCGGGACAGGGCAGATCACCCCTCCACTTT	CASSREPGQGRSPLHF
TRBJ1-2	15	NA	TRBV18	NA	TGTGCCAGCTCACCACCGTCACTACCCTACGATGGCTACACCTTC	CASSPPSLPYDGYTF
TRBJ2-7	15	TRBD1	TRBV6-5	NA	TGTGCCAGCAGGGCATCCGGGACAGGGGGTTACGAGCAGTACTTC	CASRASGTGGYEQYF
TRBJ2-1	17	TRBD2	TRBV6-4	NA	TGTGCCAGCAGTGACTCTGGGACTAGCGGGGGATACAATGAGCAGTTCTTC	CASSDSGTSGGYNEQFF
TRBJ2-1	15	NA	TRBV6-5	few	TGTGCCAGCAGTTACCGCTACAGCACCTACAATGAGCAGTTCTTC	CASSYRYSTYNEQFF